This T cell receptor beta chain is from a study of response to subunit inactivated influenza vaccine. Study-wide results and caveats: That few new T cells are recruited by each seasonal influenza vaccination was the authors' suggestion.

This CDR3 contains 15 residues. CDR1 is MNHNS and CDR2 is SASEGT in the germline V gene. Losses at the gene ends were 4 bases for V and 4 bases for J; bases not matched to a gene: 8. Each CDR3 protein gets one entry after TCRdb re-called the RT-PCR reads with MiXCR. The data contain some 600,000 distinct CDR3 sequences, 12% to 15% of them singletons. The table lists this clonotype with a few counts. As yet, its antigen is unknown. This clonotype was obtained from a man aged 50 to 60 who received an inactivated influenza vaccine. The chain uses TRBV6-1 and TRBJ2-3; 7 bases match TRBD1. Material: PBMCs from blood, obtained around two weeks before vaccination. This chain's CDR3 is CASSVHTDRADTQYF. CDR3 coding DNA: TGTGCCAGCAGTGTACATACCGACAGGGCAGATACGCAGTATTTT.